Listed below are T cell receptor beta chains from one sample, sequenced in a study of T cells in Graves' hyperthyroidism and ophthalmopathy. MiXCR, applied by TCRdb to the multiplex PCR reads, yields one record per CDR3 protein. The table has roughly 750,000 distinct CDR3 sequences, around 17% seen once. The sequenced sample was blood. These receptor sequences come from a man younger than 35 with Graves' hyperthyroidism. CDR3s include the opening cysteine and the closing phenylalanine or tryptophan. The order of the fields is J gene, clone size, V gene, D gene, CDR3 DNA, CDR3 protein. A D gene is named only where the DNA matches it firmly. The size field is filled for only some rows; it gives once, few, many or a size class.

>TRBJ1-4|.|TRBV3-1|TRBD1
TGTGCCAGCAGCCAAGAAAGACAGGGGGGTGAAAAACTGTTTTTT
CASSQERQGGEKLFF
>TRBJ2-4|few|TRBV11-1|TRBD2
TGTGCCAGCAGCTTAGGTCTTAGCGGGCCTAAAAACATTCAGTACTTC
CASSLGLSGPKNIQYF
>TRBJ2-5|.|TRBV5-1|.
TGCGCCAGCAGCTTTGGAGGGGACACCTTGGAGACCCAGTACTTC
CASSFGGDTLETQYF
>TRBJ2-1|many|TRBV11-2|TRBD2
TGTGCCAGCAGCTTAGTGGGACTAGCGGGACTCTACAATGAGCAGTTCTTC
CASSLVGLAGLYNEQFF
>TRBJ2-7|many|TRBV6-1|.
TGTGCCAGCAGTGGTGAGACCTACGAGCAGTACTTC
CASSGETYEQYF
>TRBJ2-1|.|TRBV30|.
TGTGCCTGGAGTGTCGAGAATCACAATGAGCAGTTCTTC
CAWSVENHNEQFF
>TRBJ2-7|many|TRBV11-1|.
TGTGCCAGCGCGGACTTATCCTACGAGCAGTACTTC
CASADLSYEQYF
>TRBJ1-1|.|TRBV7-8|.
TGTGCCAGCAGCCGTTACCAGGGTTGGCGCGGCACTGAAGCTTTCTTT
CASSRYQGWRGTEAFF
>TRBJ2-3|few|TRBV20-1|.
TGCAGTGCTATTGGCAGAGGCGTGAATACGCAGTATTTT
CSAIGRGVNTQYF
>TRBJ2-1|.|TRBV5-6|TRBD1
TGTGCCAGCAGAGAACAGGGGGCTCGAAATGAGCAGTTCTTC
CASREQGARNEQFF
>TRBJ1-1|many|TRBV10-3|.
TGTGCCATCAGTTCGGGACTGATGACTGAAGCTTTCTTT
CAISSGLMTEAFF
>TRBJ2-2|.|TRBV7-8|.
TGTGCCAGCAGTCGACCAGGGGCGAACACCGGGGAGCTGTTTTTT
CASSRPGANTGELFF
>TRBJ2-6|.|TRBV5-1|.
TGCGCCACCCGAACGTTACTCTCTGGGGCCAACGTCCTGACTTTC
CATRTLLSGANVLTF
>TRBJ2-7|.|TRBV19|TRBD1
TGTGCCAGCACGTACACAGGGGCGTCCGAGCAGTACTTC
CASTYTGASEQYF
>TRBJ2-5|many|TRBV20-1|.
TGCAGTGCTAGAGATGTGGTTTCAGAGACCCAGTACTTC
CSARDVVSETQYF
>TRBJ1-2|few|TRBV9|.
TGTGCCAGCAGCGGCCGGGGCCAACGTGACACCGAACCCTATGGCTACACCTTC
CASSGRGQRDTEPYGYTF
>TRBJ2-7|.|TRBV5-4|TRBD1
TGTGCCAGCAGCCGGGACAGGGGGCGCGATCAGTACTTC
CASSRDRGRDQYF
>TRBJ2-7|many|TRBV27|TRBD2
TGTGCCAGCAGTCACATATCCCCCGTGGCGGGAGGGACCTACGAGCAGTACTTC
CASSHISPVAGGTYEQYF
>TRBJ2-4|.|TRBV6-2/TRBV6-3|.
TGTGCCAGCAGGCCAGGCCCCAAAAACATTCAGTACTTC
CASRPGPKNIQYF
>TRBJ2-2|many|TRBV28|TRBD2
TGTGCCAGCAGTTTACCTAGCGGGAGAGGGGCCGGGGAGCTGTTTTTT
CASSLPSGRGAGELFF
>TRBJ2-7|.|TRBV19|.
TGTGCCAGCAGCTTGGATTCTAGCGAGGAGCAGTACTTC
CASSLDSSEEQYF
>TRBJ2-7|.|TRBV18|.
TGTGCCAGCTCACCACCGGGCCGGGACGGGCAGTACTTC
CASSPPGRDGQYF
>TRBJ2-1|few|TRBV12-3/TRBV12-4|.
TGTGCCACCTTAGCCGGGTATATGAGGCATGAGCAGTTCTTC
CATLAGYMRHEQFF
>TRBJ2-4|many|TRBV28|.
TGTGCCAGCCAGTCTTTCGGGAGTCAGGTCCAAAACATTCAGTACTTC
CASQSFGSQVQNIQYF
>TRBJ1-1|many|TRBV2|.
TGTGCCAGCACTCGGACACTGACGAACACTGAAGCTTTCTTT
CASTRTLTNTEAFF
>TRBJ1-3|few|TRBV11-1|.
TGTGCCAGCAGCTTAGCGCCGTCCTCTGGAAACACCATATATTTT
CASSLAPSSGNTIYF
>TRBJ2-7|many|TRBV14|.
TGTGCCAGCAGCCAAGAGAGCCTTAGGTCCGAGCAGTACTTC
CASSQESLRSEQYF
>TRBJ2-3|few|TRBV24-1|.
TGTGCCACCGGGGGGTCAGATACGCAGTATTTT
CATGGSDTQYF
>TRBJ1-2|many|TRBV28|TRBD1
TGTGCCAGCAGTTTAACAGGGGTTATCCCTAGTCGTGGCTACACCTTC
CASSLTGVIPSRGYTF
>TRBJ2-1|few|TRBV6-2/TRBV6-3|TRBD1
TGTGCCAGCAGAGCGACAGGGGGCCATGAGCAGTTCTTC
CASRATGGHEQFF
>TRBJ2-1|few|TRBV6-2/TRBV6-3|.
TGTGCCAGCAGCTGGGGCGGAGGGTCCCCCTACAATGAGCAGTTCTTC
CASSWGGGSPYNEQFF
>TRBJ2-5|many|TRBV27|TRBD1
TGTGCCAGCAGTTCCGACAGGGTCAGGGTGGACACCCAGTACTTC
CASSSDRVRVDTQYF
>TRBJ2-2|.|TRBV2|.
TGTGCCAGCCTAGGACCCCCGAACACCGGGGAGCTGTTTTTT
CASLGPPNTGELFF
>TRBJ2-5|.|TRBV30|TRBD1
TGTGCCTGGAGCCAGGACAGGGTTATTTCCAACTTC
CAWSQDRVISNF
>TRBJ2-2|.|TRBV28|TRBD1
TGTGCCAGCAGTTTGGGGACAGCAAGCACCGGGGAGCTGTTTTTT
CASSLGTASTGELFF